The clone carrying this T cell receptor beta chain was counted at least ten times. Sequencing was performed with immunoSEQ multiplex PCR; in TCRdb, only in-frame clones are kept and a portion is missing. This table holds approximately 51,000 clones, approximately 86% found once. Each patient gave between 1 and 8 samples, pretreatment and on-treatment. This sample is part of a study of PD-L1 blockade in urothelial cancer. On the study more broadly: After treatment start, blood was analyzed at 3 weeks (second dose) and at 6 weeks.

The source of this sequence is a man in his 60s with urothelial cancer. This specimen consisted of PBMCs, obtained around atezolizumab (anti-PD-L1) treatment.

The DNA of the CDR3 is TGTGCCAGCTCACCACGCAACAGATCCTACGAGCAGTACTTC. Its protein product is CASSPRNRSYEQYF. The chain combines TRBV18 with TRBJ2-7; D gene uncertain. V lost 1 base and J lost 1, with 8 bases in between. The CDR3 length is 14 residues. Germline-derived CDR1 and CDR2 are KGHSH and LQKENI.